The next 20 T cell receptor delta chains were all read from a single sample in a study of gamma-delta T cells after stem cell transplantation. TCRdb processed the RT-PCR reads again with the CATT caller. Of over 2,500 delta-chain clones in the sample, 25% were seen once. Sequenced material: gamma-delta T cells. The receptor set was obtained from a human donor. It is not recorded whose cells these are; they may come from a transplant donor.

As to this clone: This may come from a read error, since a much larger clone is one base off. The genes are TRDV1 and TRDJ1; 10 bases are shared with TRDD3. The CDR3 spans 19 residues. Germline CDR1 reads TSWWSYY; CDR2 reads QGS. With V trimmed by 4 bases and J by 1 base, 15 bases remained unmatched. CDR3 region: CALGVTPEGGDTLTDKLIF. The CDR3 DNA is TGTGCTCTTGGGGTCACCCCCGAGGGGGGGGATACGCTCACCGATAAACTCATCTTT.

This clone was seen a few times. A read error may explain this, as a much larger clone is one base away. V is TRDV2 and J is TRDJ3, with TRDD3 identical over 11 bases. Germline loops: CDR1 GEAIGNYY, CDR2 EKD. The CDR3 runs 20 residues. The CDR3 sequence: CACDTGWGIPLSWDTRRMFF. CDR3 bases: TGTGCCTGTGACACCGGCTGGGGGATACCGCTCTCCTGGGACACCCGACGGATGTTTTTC.

The chain joins TRDV3 to TRDJ1; D call uncertain. V lost 4 bases to trimming and J lost 0 bases, with 12 bases between them. The CDR3 sequence is 13 residues long. Looked up from germline, CDR1 is TVYSNPD and CDR2 is GDNSRS (reference sequence). The CDR3 region is CACTGYYTDKLIF. The CDR3 DNA follows: TGTGCCTGTACGGGTTATTACACCGATAAACTCATCTTT.

As for this clone: A much bigger clone sits one base away, suggesting this may be a read error. In the same sample, other DNA sequences code for this CDR3. This chain connects TRDV1 to TRDJ1; 13 nucleotides line up with TRDD3. The CDR3 is 24 residues long. From germline, CDR1 is TSWWSYY and CDR2 QGS. V dropped 2 bases and J dropped 0; count of bases not matched to a gene: 24. CDR3 residues: CALGEDPTKFTGGYATLYTDKLIF. CDR3 coding DNA: TGTGCTCTTGGGGAAGATCCTACCAAATTTACTGGGGGATACGCAACTCTATACACCGATAAACTCATCTTT.

By sample share, this clone is medium-sized. The V and J genes are TRDV3 and TRDJ1; 13 positions agree with TRDD3. Trimming cost V 2 bases and J 0 bases; bases outside gene matches: 24. Germline lookup yields CDR1 TVYSNPD and CDR2 GDNSRS (reference sequence). This CDR3 contains 22 residues. The CDR3: CAFESPPSWVLGDTRNTDKLIF. The CDR3 coding sequence is TGTGCCTTTGAGTCCCCTCCTAGTTGGGTACTGGGGGATACGCGCAACACCGATAAACTCATCTTT.

Turning to this clone: It may be a read error: a sequence one base away is much more abundant. This same CDR3 is encoded by further DNA sequences in the sample. The gene calls are TRDV1 and TRDJ1; the match to TRDD3 covers 8 bases. V trimming: 1 base; J trimming: 0 bases; junction bases outside the gene matches: 31. The length of the CDR3 is 25 residues. CDR1 is TSWWSYY, CDR2 QGS, per germline. The CDR3 spells CALGEPKPPGLPLNLWGTYTDKLIF. The CDR3 DNA sequence: TGTGCTCTTGGGGAACCCAAGCCCCCGGGACTACCACTTAACCTCTGGGGGACCTACACCGATAAACTCATCTTT.

Of note for this clone: A much larger clone lies one base from this, so it may be a read error. The chain carries TRDV2 and TRDJ1; tentative D call: TRDD3 (5 bases). Germline V gene sequence: CDR1 GEAIGNYY, CDR2 EKD. The CDR3 extends over 18 amino acids. V gave up 4 bases and J gave up 6 bases, with 29 bases separating them. CDR3 sequence reads: CACETVASVRYNIHKLIF. Written as DNA, the CDR3 is TGTGCCTGTGAGACCGTCGCGTCTGTTCGATACAACATCCATAAACTCATCTTT.

Concerning this clone: This could be a read error, since a much larger clone is one nucleotide away. This chain uses TRDV2 with TRDJ3; TRDD3 agrees at 7 bases. Looked up from germline, CDR1 is GEAIGNYY and CDR2 is EKD. This CDR3 is built from 20 residues. Trimming cost V 0 bases and J 0 bases; bases outside gene matches: 10. The CDR3 region is CACDTGTGEGPSWDTRQMFF. The DNA for the CDR3 is TGTGCCTGTGACACCGGTACTGGGGAAGGCCCCTCCTGGGACACCCGACAGATGTTTTTC.

This chain uses TRDV2 with TRDJ1; D is uncertain. This CDR3 is built from 20 residues. From germline, CDR1 is GEAIGNYY and CDR2 EKD. Trimming cost V 3 bases and J 13 bases, with 41 bases left between them. CDR3: CACDSRLQRTVYFYLDQPIF. The CDR3, as DNA: TGTGCCTGTGACTCCCGTCTTCAACGTACTGTTTACTTTTACCTCGATCAACCCATCTTT.

This chain links TRDV2 with TRDJ1; 9 nucleotides agree with TRDD2. CDR1 GEAIGNYY and CDR2 EKD come from the germline V gene. The CDR3 length is 22 residues. J gave up 6 bases and V 3 bases, and 31 bases lay outside the gene matches. CDR3 bases: TGTGCCTGTGACCTCCTTCCTACTGGGGTATACTTGGTCCTCGGGGGCCCCTATAAACTCATCTTT. As protein: CACDLLPTGVYLVLGGPYKLIF.

The sample holds a few counts of this clone. This may come from a read error, since a much larger clone is one base off. V is TRDV2 and J is TRDJ3; D may be TRDD3 (6 bases). Germline-derived CDR1 and CDR2 are GEAIGNYY and EKD. The CDR3 has 21 residues. V dropped 3 bases and J dropped 0 bases, with 23 bases sitting between them. CDR3 DNA: TGTGCCTGTGACCAAGCTGGCGCGGGGGAGTTTAGCTCCTGGGACACCCGACAGATGTTTTTC. Protein sequence: CACDQAGAGEFSSWDTRQMFF.

This clone was found a few times. A read error may be the cause here, since a much bigger clone is one base away. The chain combines TRDV2 with TRDJ3; the D is unclear. There are 20 residues in the CDR3. V was pared by 0 bases and J by 0 bases, with 17 bases between. CDR1 GEAIGNYY and CDR2 EKD come from the germline V gene. As DNA, the CDR3 is TGTGCCTGTGACACCGTTAGGTCGCTATGCAGCTCCTGGGACACCCGACAGATGTTTTTC. This sequence encodes CACDTVRSLCSSWDTRQMFF.

The rearrangement uses TRDV2 and TRDJ1; D unclear. Deletions cut 5 bases from V and 2 bases from J, with 20 bases between. The length of the CDR3 is 16 residues. The germline gives CDR1 GEAIGNYY, CDR2 EKD. CDR3 region: CACGEEETRWTDKLIF. The CDR3 DNA reads TGTGCCTGTGGCGAGGAGGAGACGAGATGGACCGATAAACTCATCTTT.

This clone appeared a single time. The chain joins TRDV2 to TRDJ3; D ambiguous. The germline V gene has CDR1 GEAIGNYY and CDR2 EKD. Between the trimmed V and J ends, which lost 2 bases and 20 bases, there was a span of 30 bases. This CDR3 has 17 amino acids. CDR3 amino acids: CACDITVGSLDTRHLFF. In nucleotides, the CDR3 is TGTGCCTGTGACATTACTGTGGGCTCCTTGGACACCCGACATCTGTTTTTC.

The gene calls are TRDV3 and TRDJ1; TRDD3 agrees at 11 bases. With 0 bases clipped from V and 5 bases from J, the junction kept 14 bases outside the gene matches. The V gene's germline CDR1 is TVYSNPD and CDR2 GDNSRS (reference sequence). The CDR3 totals 17 residues. The DNA for the CDR3 is TGTGCCTTTAGAGGCGGCTACTGGGGGATAACGGGGGATAAACTCATCTTT. It specifies CAFRGGYWGITGDKLIF. Full variable domain (outside the CDR3, taken from reference TRDV3 and TRDJ1): CDKVTQSSPDQTVASGSEVVLLCTYDTVYSNPDLFWYRIRPDYSFQFVFYGDNSRSEGADFTQGRFSVKHILTQKAFHLVISPVRTEDSATYYCAFRGGYWGITGDKLIFGKGTRVTVEP.

By share of the sample, this clone is medium-sized. The rearrangement uses TRDV1 and TRDJ1; the match to TRDD3 covers 9 bases. The CDR3 has 18 residues. V was clipped by 4 bases and J by 1 base; unmatched bases: 13. Germline-derived CDR1 and CDR2 are TSWWSYY and QGS. CDR3 amino acids: CALGGLRRGIQFTDKLIF. The CDR3, as DNA: TGTGCTCTTGGGGGGCTACGACGGGGGATACAGTTCACCGATAAACTCATCTTT.

Concerning this clone: A far larger clone is one nucleotide away, so this likely arose from a read error. The same CDR3 also results from other DNA sequences found in this sample. The chain uses TRDV2 and TRDJ3; 9 bases fit TRDD3. The CDR3 contains 20 residues. V lost 3 bases and J lost 0; bases outside the gene matches: 11. CDR1 and CDR2 from the germline V gene are GEAIGNYY and EKD. The CDR3: CACDSYWGTHSSWDTRQMFF. Written as DNA, the CDR3 is TGTGCCTGTGACTCGTACTGGGGGACTCACAGCTCCTGGGACACCCGACAGATGTTTTTC.

Concerning this clone itself: Germline and junction disagree at one end, which may indicate a read error. J is TRDJ3 and V is TRDV2, with TRDD3 matching over 13 bases. Germline values: CDR1 GEAIGNYY, CDR2 EKD. This CDR3 has 29 amino acids. CDR3 protein: CACDTARSRFTTCYWGIRTHSWDTRQLFF. Here the CDR3 DNA reads TGTGCCTGTGACACCGCGCGCTCCCGTTTCACGACCTGTTACTGGGGGATACGGACCCACTCCTGGGACACCCGACAGCTGTTTTTC.

This clone occurred a few times. It may be a read error: a sequence one base away is much more abundant. The V and J genes are TRDV2 and TRDJ1, with 11 nucleotides matching TRDD3. The CDR3 is 14 amino acids. Per the germline V gene, CDR1 is GEAIGNYY and CDR2 is EKD. This chain's CDR3 is CACDTWGIRNKPIF. CDR3 in DNA: TGTGCCTGTGACACCTGGGGGATACGGAATAAACCCATCTTT.

On this clone: Given a much more abundant clone one base away, this may be a read error. Other DNA sequences from this sample encode an identical CDR3 as well. The chain uses TRDV2 and TRDJ1, with 10 bases matching TRDD3. Germline V gene lookup returns CDR1 GEAIGNYY and CDR2 EKD. The CDR3 sequence is 15 residues long. CDR3 coding DNA: TGTGCCTGTGACACCGTTGGGGGATACTCCGATAAACTCATCTTC. It yields the protein CACDTVGGYSDKLIF.